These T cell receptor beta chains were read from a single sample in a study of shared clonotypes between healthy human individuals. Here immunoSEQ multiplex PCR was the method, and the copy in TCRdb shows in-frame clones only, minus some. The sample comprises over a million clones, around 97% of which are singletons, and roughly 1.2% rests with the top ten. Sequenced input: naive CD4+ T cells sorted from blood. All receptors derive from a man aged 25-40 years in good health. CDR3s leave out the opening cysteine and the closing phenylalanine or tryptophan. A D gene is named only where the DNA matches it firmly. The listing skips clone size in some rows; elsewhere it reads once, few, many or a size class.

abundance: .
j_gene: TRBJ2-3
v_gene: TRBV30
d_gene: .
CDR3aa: AWSALSLHTDTQY

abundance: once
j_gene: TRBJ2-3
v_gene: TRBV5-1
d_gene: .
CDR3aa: ASSTGTHKGDTQY

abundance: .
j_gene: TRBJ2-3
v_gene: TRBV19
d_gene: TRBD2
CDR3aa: ASSIYGLAGSTDTQY

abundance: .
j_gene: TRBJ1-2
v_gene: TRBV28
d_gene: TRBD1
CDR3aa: ASSLDRVYGYT

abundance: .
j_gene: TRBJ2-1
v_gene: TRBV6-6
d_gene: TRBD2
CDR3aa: ASTPSGAYNEQF

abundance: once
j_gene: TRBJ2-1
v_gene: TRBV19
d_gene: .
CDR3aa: ASSIDSHYNEQF

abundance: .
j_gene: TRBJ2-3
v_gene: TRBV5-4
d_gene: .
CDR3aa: ASSLDPVGTDTQY

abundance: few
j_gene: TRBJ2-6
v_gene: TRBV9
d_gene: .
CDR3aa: ASSPIAGANVLT

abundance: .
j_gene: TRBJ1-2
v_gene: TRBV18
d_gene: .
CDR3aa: ASSPLRDIFSYGYT

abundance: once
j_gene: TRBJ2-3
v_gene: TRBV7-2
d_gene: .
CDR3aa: ASSLFADTQY

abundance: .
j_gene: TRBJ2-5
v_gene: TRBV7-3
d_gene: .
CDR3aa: ASSLRDQETQY

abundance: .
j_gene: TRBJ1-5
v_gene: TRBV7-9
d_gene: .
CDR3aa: ASSLAVGSNQPQH

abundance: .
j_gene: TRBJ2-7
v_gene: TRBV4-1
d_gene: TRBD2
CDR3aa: ASSQDTGQGLAGTYEQY

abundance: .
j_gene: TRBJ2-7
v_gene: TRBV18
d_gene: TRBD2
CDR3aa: ASSPLLAGGSYEQY

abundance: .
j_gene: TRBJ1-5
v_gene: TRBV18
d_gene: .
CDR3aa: ASSPQGRYQPQH

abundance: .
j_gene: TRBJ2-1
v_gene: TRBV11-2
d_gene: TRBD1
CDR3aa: ASSPGTGYNEQF

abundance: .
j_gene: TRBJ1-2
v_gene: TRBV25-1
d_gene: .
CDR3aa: ASSVKGGYT

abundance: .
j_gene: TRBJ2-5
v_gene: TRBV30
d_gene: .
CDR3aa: AWSPQFQETQY

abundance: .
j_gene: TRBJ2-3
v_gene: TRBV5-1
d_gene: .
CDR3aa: ASSLIAGPDTQY

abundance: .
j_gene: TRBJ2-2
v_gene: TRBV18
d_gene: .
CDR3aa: ASSPFVRLTNTGELF

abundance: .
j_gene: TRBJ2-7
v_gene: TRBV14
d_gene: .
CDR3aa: ASSQDLGFSYEQY

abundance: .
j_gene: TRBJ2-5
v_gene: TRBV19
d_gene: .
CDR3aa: ASSLDRRQETQY

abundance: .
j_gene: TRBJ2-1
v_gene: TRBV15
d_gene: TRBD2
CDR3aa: ATSGPGLAGLSSYNEQF

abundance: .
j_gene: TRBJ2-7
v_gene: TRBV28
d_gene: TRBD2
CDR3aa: ASSFGGSPQY

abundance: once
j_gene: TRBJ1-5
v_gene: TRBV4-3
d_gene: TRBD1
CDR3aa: ASSQDHGTEYQPQH

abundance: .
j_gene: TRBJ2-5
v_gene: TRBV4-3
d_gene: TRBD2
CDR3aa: ASSQVGEGTQY

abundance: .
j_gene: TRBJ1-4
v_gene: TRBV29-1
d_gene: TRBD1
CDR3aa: SVKTGKAANEKLF

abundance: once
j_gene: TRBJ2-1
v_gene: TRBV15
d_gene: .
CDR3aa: ATSKVGTLITYNEQF